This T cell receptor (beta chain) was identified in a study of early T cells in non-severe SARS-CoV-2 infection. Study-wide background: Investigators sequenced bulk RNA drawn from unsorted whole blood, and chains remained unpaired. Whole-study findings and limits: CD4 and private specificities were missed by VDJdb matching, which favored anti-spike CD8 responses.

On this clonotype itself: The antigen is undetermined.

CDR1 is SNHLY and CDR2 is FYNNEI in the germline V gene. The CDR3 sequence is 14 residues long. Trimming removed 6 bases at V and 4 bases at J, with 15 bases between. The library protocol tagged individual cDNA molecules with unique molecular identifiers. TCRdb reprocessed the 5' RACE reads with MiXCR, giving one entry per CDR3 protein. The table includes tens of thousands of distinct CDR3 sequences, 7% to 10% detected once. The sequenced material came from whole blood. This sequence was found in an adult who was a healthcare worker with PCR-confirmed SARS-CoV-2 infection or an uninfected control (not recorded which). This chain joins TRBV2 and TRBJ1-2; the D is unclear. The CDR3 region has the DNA TGTGCCAGCAGCCTGACCCCGTCGTCCTATGGCTACACCTTC. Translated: CASSLTPSSYGYTF.